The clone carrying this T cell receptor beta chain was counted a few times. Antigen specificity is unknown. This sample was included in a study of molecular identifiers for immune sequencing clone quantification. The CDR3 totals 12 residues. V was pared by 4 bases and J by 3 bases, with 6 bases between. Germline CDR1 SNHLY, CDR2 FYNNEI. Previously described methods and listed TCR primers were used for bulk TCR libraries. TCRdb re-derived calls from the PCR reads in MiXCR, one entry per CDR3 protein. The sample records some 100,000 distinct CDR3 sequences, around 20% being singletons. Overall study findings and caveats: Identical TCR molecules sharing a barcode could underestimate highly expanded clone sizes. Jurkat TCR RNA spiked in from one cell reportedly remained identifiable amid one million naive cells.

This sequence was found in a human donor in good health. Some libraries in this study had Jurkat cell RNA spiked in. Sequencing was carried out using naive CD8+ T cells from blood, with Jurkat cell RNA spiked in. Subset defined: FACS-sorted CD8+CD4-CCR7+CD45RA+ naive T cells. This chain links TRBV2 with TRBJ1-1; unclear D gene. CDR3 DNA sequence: TGTGCCAGCAGTGTGATGTACACTGAAGCTTTCTTT. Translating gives CASSVMYTEAFF.